This T cell receptor beta chain was identified during a study of blood T cell repertoires in COVID-19. Across the whole study: COVID-19 samples from acute and convalescent phases originated in the United States, Italy and Spain. Sources were T cells, B-cell-depleted T cells, or PBMCs; the material itself was cDNA or gDNA.

The CDR3 contains 16 residues. Trimming cost V 2 bases and J 2 bases, with 14 bases left between them. Germline CDR1 SGHTA, CDR2 FQGNSA. In the original workflow: Reference gene primer amplification gave nucleated cell count estimates. This table comes from immunoSEQ multiplex PCR, and its TCRdb copy is limited to in-frame clones, with some not included. The V and J calls and clone size come from that table; D and trimming were worked out from the DNA. The sample holds about 250,000 clones, 85% to 95% seen once. What was sequenced was peripheral blood. The receptor was isolated from a man aged 25 to 45 with COVID-19, enrolled during active disease. The V call is TRBV7-2, the J call TRBJ2-3; D is possibly TRBD2 (6 bases). The CDR3 region is CASSLNSGLNTDTQYF. Written as DNA, the CDR3 is TGTGCCAGCAGCTTAAACTCGGGACTTAACACAGATACGCAGTATTTT.